What follows is one TCR beta chain and its context. In the original workflow: Amplification of reference gene primers provided the estimated nucleated cell counts. Clones were sequenced by immunoSEQ multiplex PCR, and TCRdb holds only the in-frame ones, with some missing. V and J calls and clone size are those listed in that table; D and trimming were worked out from the DNA. The sample records about 440,000 clones, about nine tenths being singletons. The data stem from a study of blood T cell repertoires in COVID-19. The wider study: Acute and convalescent COVID-19 samples came from the United States, Italy and Spain.

The CDR3 contains 16 residues. Germline loops: CDR1 MDHEN, CDR2 SYDVKM. J was trimmed by 6 bases and V by 7 bases; bases with no gene match: 14. The source of this sequence is a woman between 45 and 60 years old with COVID-19, enrolled during active disease. Sequencing was performed on peripheral blood. The chain carries TRBV28 and TRBJ2-3; TRBD2 agrees at 9 bases. CDR3 loop: CASIPFGQRGADTQYF. DNA for the CDR3: TGTGCCAGCATCCCTTTCGGCCAGCGGGGGGCTGATACGCAGTATTTT. The full variable domain, with the rest looked up from reference TRBV28 and TRBJ2-3, is DVKVTQSSRYLVKRTGEKVFLECVQDMDHENMFWYRQDPGLGLRLIYFSYDVKMKEKGDIPEGYSVSREKKERFSLILESASTNQTSMYLCASIPFGQRGADTQYFGPGTRLTVL.